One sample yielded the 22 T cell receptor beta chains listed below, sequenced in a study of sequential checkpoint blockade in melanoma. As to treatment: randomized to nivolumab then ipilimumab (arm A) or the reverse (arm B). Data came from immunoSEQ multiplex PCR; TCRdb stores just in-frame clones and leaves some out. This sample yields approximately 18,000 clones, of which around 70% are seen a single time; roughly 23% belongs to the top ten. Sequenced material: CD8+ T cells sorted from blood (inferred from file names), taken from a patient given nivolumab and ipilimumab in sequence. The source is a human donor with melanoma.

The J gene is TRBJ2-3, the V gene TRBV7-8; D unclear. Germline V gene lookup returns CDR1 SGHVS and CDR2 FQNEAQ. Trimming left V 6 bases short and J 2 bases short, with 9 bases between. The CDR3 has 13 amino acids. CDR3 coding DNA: TGTGCCAGCAGATCGGTCCTCACAGATACGCAGTATTTT. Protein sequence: CASRSVLTDTQYF.

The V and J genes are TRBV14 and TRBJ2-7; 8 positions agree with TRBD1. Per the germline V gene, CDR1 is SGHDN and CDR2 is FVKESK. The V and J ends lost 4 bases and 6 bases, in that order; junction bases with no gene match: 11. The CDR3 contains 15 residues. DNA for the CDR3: TGTGCCAGCAGCCTTTTCCAGACAGGGGAATCCGAGCAGTACTTC. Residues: CASSLFQTGESEQYF.

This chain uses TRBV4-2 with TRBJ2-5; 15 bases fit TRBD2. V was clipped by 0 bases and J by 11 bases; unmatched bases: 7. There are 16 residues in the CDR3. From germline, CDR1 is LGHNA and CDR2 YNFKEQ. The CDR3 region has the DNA TGTGCCAGCAGCCAAGATGGACTAGCGGGGGGGTACGGGCAGTACTTC. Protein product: CASSQDGLAGGYGQYF.

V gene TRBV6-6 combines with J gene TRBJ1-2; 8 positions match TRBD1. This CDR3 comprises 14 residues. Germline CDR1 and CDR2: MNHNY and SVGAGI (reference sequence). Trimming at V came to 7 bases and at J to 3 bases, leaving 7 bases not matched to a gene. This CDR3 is CASTIPGGYYGYTF. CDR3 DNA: TGTGCCAGCACCATTCCAGGGGGCTACTATGGCTACACCTTC.

The chain's CDR3 is CASSESWGTVYF. The CDR3 DNA reads as TGCGCCAGCAGTGAGTCTTGGGGGACAGTGTACTTC. The chain uses TRBV10-1 and TRBJ2-5, with 7 nucleotides matching TRBD1. CDR1 WNHNN and CDR2 SYGVQD come from the germline V gene (reference sequence). With V trimmed by 0 bases and J by 13 bases, 5 bases remained unmatched. This CDR3 has 12 amino acids.

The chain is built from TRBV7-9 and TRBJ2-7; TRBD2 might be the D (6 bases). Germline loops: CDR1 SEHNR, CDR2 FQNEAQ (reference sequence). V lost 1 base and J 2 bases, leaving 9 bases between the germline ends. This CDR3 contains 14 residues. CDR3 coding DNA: TGTGCCAGCAGCTTAGTGGGGGGAACCTACGAGCAGTACTTC. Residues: CASSLVGGTYEQYF.

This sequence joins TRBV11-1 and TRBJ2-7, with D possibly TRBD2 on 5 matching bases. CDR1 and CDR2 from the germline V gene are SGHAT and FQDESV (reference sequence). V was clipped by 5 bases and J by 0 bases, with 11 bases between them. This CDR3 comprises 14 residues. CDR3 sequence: CASSLPGSSYEQYF. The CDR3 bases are TGTGCCAGCAGCCTACCGGGAAGCTCCTACGAGCAGTACTTC.

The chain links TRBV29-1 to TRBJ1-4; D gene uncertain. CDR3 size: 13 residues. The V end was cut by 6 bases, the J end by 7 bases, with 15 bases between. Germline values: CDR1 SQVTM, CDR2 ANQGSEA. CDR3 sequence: CSVQEGEGEKLFF. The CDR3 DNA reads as TGCAGCGTCCAGGAGGGTGAGGGTGAAAAACTGTTTTTT.

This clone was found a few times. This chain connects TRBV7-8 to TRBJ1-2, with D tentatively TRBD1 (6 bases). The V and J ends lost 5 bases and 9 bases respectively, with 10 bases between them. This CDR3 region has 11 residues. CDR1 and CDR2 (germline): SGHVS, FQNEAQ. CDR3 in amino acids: CASSTDRRYTF. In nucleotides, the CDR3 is TGTGCCAGCAGCACCGACAGGCGCTACACCTTC.

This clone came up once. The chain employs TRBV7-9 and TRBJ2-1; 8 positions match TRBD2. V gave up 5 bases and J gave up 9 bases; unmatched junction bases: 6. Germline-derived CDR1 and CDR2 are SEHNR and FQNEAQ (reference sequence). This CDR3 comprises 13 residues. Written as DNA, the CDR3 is TGTGCCAGCAGCCAGAGGACTAGCAGTGAGCAGTTCTTC. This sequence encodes CASSQRTSSEQFF. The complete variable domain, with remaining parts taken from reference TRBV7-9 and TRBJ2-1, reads DTGVSQNPRHKITKRGQNVTFRCDPISEHNRLYWYRQTLGQGPEFLTYFQNEAQLEKSRLLSDRFSAERPKGSFSTLEIQRTEQGDSAMYLCASSQRTSSEQFFGPGTRLTVL.

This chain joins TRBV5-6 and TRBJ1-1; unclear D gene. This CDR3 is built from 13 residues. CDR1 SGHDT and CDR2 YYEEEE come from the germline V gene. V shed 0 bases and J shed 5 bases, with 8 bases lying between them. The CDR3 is CASSLGGGTEAFF. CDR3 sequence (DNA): TGTGCCAGCAGCTTGGGAGGTGGGACTGAAGCTTTCTTT.

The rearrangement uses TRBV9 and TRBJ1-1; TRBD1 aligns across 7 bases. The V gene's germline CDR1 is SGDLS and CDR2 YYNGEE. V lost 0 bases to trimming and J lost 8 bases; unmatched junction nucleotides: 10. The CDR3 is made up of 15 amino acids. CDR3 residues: CASSVAPGTEVEAFF. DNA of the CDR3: TGTGCCAGCAGCGTAGCCCCCGGGACAGAAGTCGAAGCTTTCTTT.

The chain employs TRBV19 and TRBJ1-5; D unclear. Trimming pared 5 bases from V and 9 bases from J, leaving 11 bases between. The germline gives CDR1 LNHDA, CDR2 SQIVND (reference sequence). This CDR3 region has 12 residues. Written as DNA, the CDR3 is TGTGCCAGTAGTCCGGGGTTGACGCCCCAGCATTTT. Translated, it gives CASSPGLTPQHF.

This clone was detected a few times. The CDR3 coding sequence is TGTGCCAGCAGTGAAGCGGAGGCGGGATCCTACGAGCAGTACTTC. As protein: CASSEAEAGSYEQYF. The chain links TRBV6-1 to TRBJ2-7; D is perhaps TRBD2 (6 bases). The V gene lost 0 bases and the J gene lost 1 base, with 10 bases spanning the gap. CDR3 length: 15 amino acids. CDR1 is MNHNS, CDR2 SASEGT, per germline.

CDR3 nucleotides: TGTGCCAGCAGCATACACCGGGGTGGCTACACCTTC. This gives the protein CASSIHRGGYTF. This rearrangement joins TRBV9 to TRBJ1-2; D not resolved. V lost 4 bases to trimming and J lost 7 bases, with 11 bases between them. CDR3 size: 12 residues. Germline CDR1 and CDR2: SGDLS and YYNGEE.

CDR3 in DNA: TGTGCCAGCAGCTTGGGACTAGCTCGAAACGGGGAGCTGTTTTTT. Residues: CASSLGLARNGELFF. The V gene is TRBV7-9, the J gene TRBJ2-2, with TRBD2 identical over 9 bases. In germline, CDR1 is SEHNR, CDR2 FQNEAQ (reference sequence). The CDR3 runs 15 residues. The ends lost 3 bases at V and 7 bases at J; junction bases unmatched: 6.

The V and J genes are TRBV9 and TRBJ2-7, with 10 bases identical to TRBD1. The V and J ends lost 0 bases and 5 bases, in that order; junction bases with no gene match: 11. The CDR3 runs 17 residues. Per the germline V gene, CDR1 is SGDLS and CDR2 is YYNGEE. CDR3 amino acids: CASSVATGGTGADEQYF. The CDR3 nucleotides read TGTGCCAGCAGCGTAGCTACAGGGGGGACAGGGGCCGACGAGCAGTACTTC.

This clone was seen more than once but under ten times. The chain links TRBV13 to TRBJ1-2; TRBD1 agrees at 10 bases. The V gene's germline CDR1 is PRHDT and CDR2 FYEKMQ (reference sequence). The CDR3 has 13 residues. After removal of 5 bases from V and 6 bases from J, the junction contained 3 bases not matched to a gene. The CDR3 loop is CASSPTGGNGYTF. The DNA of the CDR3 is TGTGCCAGCAGCCCGACAGGGGGCAATGGCTACACCTTC.

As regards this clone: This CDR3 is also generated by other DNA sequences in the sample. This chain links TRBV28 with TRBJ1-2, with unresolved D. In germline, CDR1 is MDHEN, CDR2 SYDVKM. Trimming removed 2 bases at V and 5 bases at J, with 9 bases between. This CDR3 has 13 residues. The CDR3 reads CASSLNRDYGYTF. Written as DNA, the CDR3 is TGTGCCAGCAGTTTAAACAGAGATTATGGCTACACCTTC.

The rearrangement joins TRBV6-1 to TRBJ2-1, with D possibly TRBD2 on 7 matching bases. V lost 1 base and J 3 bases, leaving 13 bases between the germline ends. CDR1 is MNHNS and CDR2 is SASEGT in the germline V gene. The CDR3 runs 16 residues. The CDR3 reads CASSEEGGGGYNEQFF. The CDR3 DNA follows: TGTGCCAGCAGTGAAGAGGGCGGGGGCGGCTACAATGAGCAGTTCTTC.

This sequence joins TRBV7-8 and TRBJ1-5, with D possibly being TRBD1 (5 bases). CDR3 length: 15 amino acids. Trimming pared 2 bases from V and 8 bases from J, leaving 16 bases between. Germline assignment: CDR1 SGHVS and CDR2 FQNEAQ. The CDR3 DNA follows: TGTGCCAGCAGCTTACCCGGGGGGGGGTTCAAGCCCCAGCATTTT. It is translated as CASSLPGGGFKPQHF.

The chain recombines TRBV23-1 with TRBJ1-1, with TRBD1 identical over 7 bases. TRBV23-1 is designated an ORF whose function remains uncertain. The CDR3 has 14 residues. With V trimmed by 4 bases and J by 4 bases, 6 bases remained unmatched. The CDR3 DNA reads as TGCGCCAGCAGTCCTAGGGACAGAGTCACTGAAGCTTTCTTT. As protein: CASSPRDRVTEAFF.